Shown below are 9 T cell receptor beta chains from a single sample sequenced in a study of a mutant IDH1 vaccine in newly diagnosed glioma. Time point noted: week 11, during vaccination. Every single dose of the vaccine, 300 ug of mutant IDH1 20-mer peptide, came with topical imiquimod. Here immunoSEQ multiplex PCR was the method, and the copy in TCRdb shows in-frame clones only, minus some. The repertoire holds 110,000 or so clones, with around 90% as singletons. These receptors' targets are unknown. This sample comprised PBMCs, obtained from a glioma patient whose treatment included an IDH1 peptide vaccine. The receptors here all came from a woman in her 50s with glioma.

The V and J genes are TRBV27 and TRBJ2-7, with 10 bases lining up with TRBD1. Germline assignment: CDR1 MNHEY and CDR2 SMNVEV (reference sequence). Losses at the gene ends were 8 bases for V and 3 bases for J; bases not matched to a gene: 7. The CDR3 spans 14 residues. The CDR3 DNA is TGTGCCAGCGGTCCCCGGACAGGGGGCTACGAGCAGTACTTC. Its protein product is CASGPRTGGYEQYF.

The J gene is TRBJ1-6, the V gene TRBV5-1; 8 nucleotides agree with TRBD1. J was trimmed by 7 bases and V by 3 bases; bases with no gene match: 6. The CDR3 has 15 amino acids. Germline CDR1 is SGHRS and CDR2 is YFSETQ. Here the CDR3 DNA reads TGCGCCAGCAGCTCAGGGGGCGGCCGGAATTCACCCCTCCACTTT. Its translation is CASSSGGGRNSPLHF.

This rearrangement joins TRBV7-9 to TRBJ1-5; 11 nucleotides align to TRBD1. The CDR3 has 15 residues. V shed 5 bases, J shed 7 bases, and the junction held 7 bases outside the gene matches. Germline V lookup: CDR1 SEHNR, CDR2 FQNEAQ (reference sequence). The CDR3 nucleotides read TGTGCCAGCAGCGACCGGACAGGGGGCGACCAGCCCCAGCATTTT. It translates to CASSDRTGGDQPQHF.

The chain is built from TRBV29-1 and TRBJ1-2, with TRBD1 matching 12 bases. Looked up from germline, CDR1 is SQVTM and CDR2 is ANQGSEA. The CDR3 is 16 residues long. J gave up 0 bases and V 1 base, and 3 bases lay outside the gene matches. Written as DNA, the CDR3 is TGCAGCGTTGAAGGGGGACAGGGGGCATCTAACTATGGCTACACCTTC. Residues: CSVEGGQGASNYGYTF. The entire variable domain, with the rest obtained from reference TRBV29-1 and TRBJ1-2, is as follows: SAVISQKPSRDICQRGTSLTIQCQVDSQVTMMFWYRQQPGQSLTLIATANQGSEATYESGFVIDKFPISRPNLTFSTLTVSNMSPEDSSIYLCSVEGGQGASNYGYTFGSGTRLTVV.

The chain is built from TRBV5-4 and TRBJ1-2, with D unresolved. The V end lost 2 bases, the J end lost 5 bases, and 10 bases lay between the germline ends. This CDR3 is 13 amino acids long. Germline loops: CDR1 SGHNT, CDR2 YYREEE (reference sequence). CDR3 in amino acids: CASSFRAEYGYTF. The CDR3 region has the DNA TGTGCCAGCAGCTTTCGAGCAGAATATGGCTACACCTTC. Complete variable domain (other parts from reference TRBV5-4 and TRBJ1-2): ETGVTQSPTHLIKTRGQQVTLRCSSQSGHNTVSWYQQALGQGPQFIFQYYREEENGRGNFPPRFSGLQFPNYSSELNVNALELDDSALYLCASSFRAEYGYTFGSGTRLTVV.

The CDR3 nucleotides read TGTGCCTGGGGGGGTCCGGTAACCTACGAGCAGTACTTC. This gives the protein CAWGGPVTYEQYF. The V and J genes are TRBV30 and TRBJ2-7; D tentatively reads TRBD1 or TRBD2 (5 bases each). Per germline, CDR1 GTSNPN and CDR2 SVGIG (reference sequence). The CDR3 length is 13 residues. Trimming removed 5 bases from V and 2 bases from J, with 13 bases in between.

This clone was recorded once. The chain combines TRBV7-2 with TRBJ2-3, with 13 bases matching TRBD2. The CDR3 is 18 residues long. Per the germline V gene, CDR1 is SGHTA and CDR2 is FQGNSA. Unmatched junction bases numbered 7, after V lost 3 bases and J lost 1 base. The chain's CDR3 is CASSLYTSGRGGTDTQYF. The CDR3 nucleotides are TGTGCCAGCAGCTTGTATACTAGCGGGAGGGGTGGCACAGATACGCAGTATTTT.

This clone was counted a single time. V usage is TRBV4-1 and J usage is TRBJ1-1; TRBD1 matches 7 bases. The CDR3 length is 14 residues. Per germline, CDR1 MGHRA and CDR2 YSYEKL. The ends lost 3 bases at V and 1 base at J; junction bases unmatched: 2. The CDR3 region is CASSQRTGNTEAFF. The CDR3 DNA is TGCGCCAGCAGCCAGAGGACAGGGAACACTGAAGCTTTCTTT.

CDR3 bases: TGTGCCAGCAGCGTAGGAACAGGGAAGACCCAGTACTTC. Its protein product is CASSVGTGKTQYF. The chain is built from TRBV9 and TRBJ2-5; tentative D call: TRBD1 (6 bases). Trimming pared 0 bases from V and 6 bases from J, leaving 9 bases between. The CDR3 consists of 13 residues. Germline lookup yields CDR1 SGDLS and CDR2 YYNGEE.